This T cell receptor beta chain was recovered during a study of blood T cells in healthy people across ages. Peripheral blood, about 10 milliliters per donor, was collected. The use of a sample-barcoded 5' primer and a J-beta primer mix characterized a second PCR of roughly 7 to 11 cycles. A 12-random-nucleotide template-switch adaptor tagged each cDNA molecule. One entry per CDR3 protein, called by TCRdb with MiXCR from the 5' RACE reads. Among under 950,000 distinct CDR3 sequences listed, 22% were seen once. This clonotype showed up just a few times. This TCR derives from an older man in good health. The sequenced sample consisted of blood.

CDR3 in amino acids: CSATPGGPYEQYF. DNA for the CDR3: TGCAGTGCTACCCCGGGGGGGCCTTACGAGCAGTACTTC. The chain employs TRBV20-1 and TRBJ2-5; 8 nucleotides match TRBD2. The J call could be wrong; TRBJ2-7 is a better fit for the DNA end. This CDR3 is 13 amino acids long. Looked up from germline, CDR1 is DFQATT and CDR2 is SNEGSKA (reference sequence).